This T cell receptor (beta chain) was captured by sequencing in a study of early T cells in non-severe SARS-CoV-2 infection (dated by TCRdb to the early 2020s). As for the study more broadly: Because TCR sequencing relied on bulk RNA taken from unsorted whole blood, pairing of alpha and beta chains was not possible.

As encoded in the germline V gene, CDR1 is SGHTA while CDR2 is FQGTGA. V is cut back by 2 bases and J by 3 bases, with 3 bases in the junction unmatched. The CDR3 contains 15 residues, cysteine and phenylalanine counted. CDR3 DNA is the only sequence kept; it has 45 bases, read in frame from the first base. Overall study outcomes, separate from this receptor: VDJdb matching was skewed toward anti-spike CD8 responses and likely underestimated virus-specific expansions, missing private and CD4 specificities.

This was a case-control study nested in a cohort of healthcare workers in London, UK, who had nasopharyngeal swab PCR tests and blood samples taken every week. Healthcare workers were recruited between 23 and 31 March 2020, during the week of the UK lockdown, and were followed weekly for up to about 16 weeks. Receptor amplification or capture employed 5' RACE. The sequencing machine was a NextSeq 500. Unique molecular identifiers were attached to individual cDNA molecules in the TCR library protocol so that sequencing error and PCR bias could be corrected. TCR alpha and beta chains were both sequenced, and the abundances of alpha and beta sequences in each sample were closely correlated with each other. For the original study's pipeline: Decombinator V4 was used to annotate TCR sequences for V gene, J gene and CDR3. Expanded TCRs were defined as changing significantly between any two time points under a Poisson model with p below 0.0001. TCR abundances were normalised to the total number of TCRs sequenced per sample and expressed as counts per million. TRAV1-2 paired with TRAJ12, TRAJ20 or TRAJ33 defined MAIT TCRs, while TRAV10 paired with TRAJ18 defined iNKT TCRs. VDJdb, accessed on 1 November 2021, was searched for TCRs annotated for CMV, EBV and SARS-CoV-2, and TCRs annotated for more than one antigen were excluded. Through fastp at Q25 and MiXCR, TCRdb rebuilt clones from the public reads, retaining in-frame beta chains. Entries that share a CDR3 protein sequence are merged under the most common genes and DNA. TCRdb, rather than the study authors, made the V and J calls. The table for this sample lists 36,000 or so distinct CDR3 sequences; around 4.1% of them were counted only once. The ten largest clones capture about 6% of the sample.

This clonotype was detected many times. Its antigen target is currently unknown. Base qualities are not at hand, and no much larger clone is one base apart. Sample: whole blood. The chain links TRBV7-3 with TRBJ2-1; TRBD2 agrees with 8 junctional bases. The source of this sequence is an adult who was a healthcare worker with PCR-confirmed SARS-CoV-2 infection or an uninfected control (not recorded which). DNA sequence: TGTGCCAGCAGCTTAGCGGGGGGACTCTACAATGAGCAGTTCTTC. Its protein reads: CASSLAGGLYNEQFF. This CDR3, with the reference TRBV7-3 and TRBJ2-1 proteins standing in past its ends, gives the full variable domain GAGVSQTPSNKVTEKGKYVELRCDPISGHTALYWYRQSLGQGPEFLIYFQGTGAADDSGLPNDRFFAVRPEGSVSTLKIQRTERGDSAVYLCASSLAGGLYNEQFFGPGTRLTVL.